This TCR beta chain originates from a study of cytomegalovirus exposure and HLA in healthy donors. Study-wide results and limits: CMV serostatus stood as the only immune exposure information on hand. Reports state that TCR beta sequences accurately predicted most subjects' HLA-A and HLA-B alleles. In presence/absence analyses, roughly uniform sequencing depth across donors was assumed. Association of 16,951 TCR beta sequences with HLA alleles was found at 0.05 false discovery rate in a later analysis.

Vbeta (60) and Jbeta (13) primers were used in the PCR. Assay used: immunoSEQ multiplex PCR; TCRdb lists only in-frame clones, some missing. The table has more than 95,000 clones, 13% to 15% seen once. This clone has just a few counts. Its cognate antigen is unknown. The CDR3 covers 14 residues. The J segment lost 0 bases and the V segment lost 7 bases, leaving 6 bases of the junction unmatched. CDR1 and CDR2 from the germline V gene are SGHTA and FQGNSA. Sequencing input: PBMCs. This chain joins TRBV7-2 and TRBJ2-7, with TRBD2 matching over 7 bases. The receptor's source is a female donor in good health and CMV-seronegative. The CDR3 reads CASTRDYVSYEQYF. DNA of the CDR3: TGTGCCAGCACGCGGGACTACGTCTCCTACGAGCAGTACTTC.